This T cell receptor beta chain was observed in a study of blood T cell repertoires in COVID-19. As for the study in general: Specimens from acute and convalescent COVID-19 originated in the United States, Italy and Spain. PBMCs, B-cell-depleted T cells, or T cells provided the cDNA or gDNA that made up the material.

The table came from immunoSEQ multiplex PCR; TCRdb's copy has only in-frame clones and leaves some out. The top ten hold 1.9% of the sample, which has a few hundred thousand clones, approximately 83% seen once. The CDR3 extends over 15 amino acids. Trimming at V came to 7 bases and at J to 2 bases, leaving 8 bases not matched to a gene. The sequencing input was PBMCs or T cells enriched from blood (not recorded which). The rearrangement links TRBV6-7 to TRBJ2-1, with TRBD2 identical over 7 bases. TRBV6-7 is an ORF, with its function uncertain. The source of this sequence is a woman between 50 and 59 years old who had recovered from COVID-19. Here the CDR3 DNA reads TGTGCCAGCATTAGGACTAGTTTAACCTACAATGAGCAGTTCTTC. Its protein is CASIRTSLTYNEQFF.